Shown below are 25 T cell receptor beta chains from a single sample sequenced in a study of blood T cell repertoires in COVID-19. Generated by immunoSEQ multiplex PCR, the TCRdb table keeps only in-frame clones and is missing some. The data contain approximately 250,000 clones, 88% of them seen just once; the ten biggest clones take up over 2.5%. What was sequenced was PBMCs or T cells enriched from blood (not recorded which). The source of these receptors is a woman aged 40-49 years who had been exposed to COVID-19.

The CDR3 protein is CASKDDRVPSGANVLTF. The CDR3 bases are TGTGCCAGTAAGGACGACAGGGTCCCCTCTGGGGCCAACGTCCTGACTTTC. V gene TRBV19 combines with J gene TRBJ2-6; 7 nucleotides line up with TRBD1. There are 17 residues in the CDR3. The V segment lost 7 bases and the J segment 0 bases; nucleotides outside the gene matches: 9. Per the germline V gene, CDR1 is LNHDA and CDR2 is SQIVND (reference sequence). The whole variable domain, remainder taken from reference TRBV19 and TRBJ2-6, is DGGITQSPKYLFRKEGQNVTLSCEQNLNHDAMYWYRQDPGQGLRLIYYSQIVNDFQKGDIAEGYSVSREKKESFPLTVTSAQKNPTAFYLCASKDDRVPSGANVLTFGAGSRLTVL.

CDR3 DNA: TGTGCCAGTACCCTGGACAGGGGGTTTGGTCAGCCCCAGCATTTT. Its protein is CASTLDRGFGQPQHF. The chain carries TRBV19 and TRBJ1-5; 10 positions agree with TRBD1. The CDR3 is 15 amino acids. Looked up from germline, CDR1 is LNHDA and CDR2 is SQIVND (reference sequence). The ends lost 7 bases at V and 6 bases at J; junction bases unmatched: 9. The full variable domain, its missing parts supplied by reference TRBV19 and TRBJ1-5, is DGGITQSPKYLFRKEGQNVTLSCEQNLNHDAMYWYRQDPGQGLRLIYYSQIVNDFQKGDIAEGYSVSREKKESFPLTVTSAQKNPTAFYLCASTLDRGFGQPQHFGDGTRLSIL.

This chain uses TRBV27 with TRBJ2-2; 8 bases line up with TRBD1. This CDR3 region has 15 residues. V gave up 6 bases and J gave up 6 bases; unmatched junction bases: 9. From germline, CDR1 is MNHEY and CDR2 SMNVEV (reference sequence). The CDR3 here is CASRRQGTQSGELFF. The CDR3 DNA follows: TGTGCCAGCAGAAGACAGGGGACGCAATCCGGGGAGCTGTTTTTT.

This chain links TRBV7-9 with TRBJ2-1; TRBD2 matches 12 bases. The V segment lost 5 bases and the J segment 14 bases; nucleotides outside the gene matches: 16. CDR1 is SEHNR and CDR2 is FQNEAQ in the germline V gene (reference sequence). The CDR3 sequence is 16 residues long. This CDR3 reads CASSPAGLAGPSGEFF. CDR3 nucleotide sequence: TGTGCCAGCAGCCCTGCCGGACTAGCGGGACCCTCTGGGGAGTTCTTC.

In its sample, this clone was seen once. Here the CDR3 DNA reads TGTGCCAGCAGCTTAGCTCGCTACGAGCAGTACTTC. It encodes CASSLARYEQYF. The chain is built from TRBV7-6 and TRBJ2-7; D is ambiguous. V lost 0 bases and J 3 bases, leaving 3 bases between the germline ends. The CDR3 has 12 amino acids. Germline-derived CDR1 and CDR2 are SGHVS and FNYEAQ.

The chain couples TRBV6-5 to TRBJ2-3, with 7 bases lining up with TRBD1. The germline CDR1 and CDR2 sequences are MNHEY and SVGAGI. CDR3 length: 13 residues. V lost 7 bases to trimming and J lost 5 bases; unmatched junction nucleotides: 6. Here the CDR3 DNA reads TGTGCCAGCACCGACAGGGTGGAAGATACGCAGTATTTT. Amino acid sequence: CASTDRVEDTQYF.

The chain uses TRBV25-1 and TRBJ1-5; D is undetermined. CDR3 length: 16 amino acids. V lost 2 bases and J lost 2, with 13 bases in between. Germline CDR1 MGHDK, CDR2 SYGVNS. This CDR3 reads CASSEDAGSGNQPQHF. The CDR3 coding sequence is TGTGCCAGCAGTGAAGACGCGGGGTCTGGCAATCAGCCCCAGCATTTT.

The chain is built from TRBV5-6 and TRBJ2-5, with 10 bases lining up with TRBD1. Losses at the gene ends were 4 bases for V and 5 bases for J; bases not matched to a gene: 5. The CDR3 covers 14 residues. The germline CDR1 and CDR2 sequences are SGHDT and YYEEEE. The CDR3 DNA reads TGTGCCAGCAGCCTCCGGGACAGGGGCGAGACCCAGTACTTC. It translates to CASSLRDRGETQYF.

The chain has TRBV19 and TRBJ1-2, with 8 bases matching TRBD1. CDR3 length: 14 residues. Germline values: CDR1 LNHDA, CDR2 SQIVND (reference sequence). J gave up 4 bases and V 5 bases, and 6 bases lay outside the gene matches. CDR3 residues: CASSGQGLGYGYTF. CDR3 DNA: TGTGCCAGTAGTGGACAGGGCTTAGGCTATGGCTACACCTTC. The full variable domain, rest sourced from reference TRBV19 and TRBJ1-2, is DGGITQSPKYLFRKEGQNVTLSCEQNLNHDAMYWYRQDPGQGLRLIYYSQIVNDFQKGDIAEGYSVSREKKESFPLTVTSAQKNPTAFYLCASSGQGLGYGYTFGSGTRLTVV.

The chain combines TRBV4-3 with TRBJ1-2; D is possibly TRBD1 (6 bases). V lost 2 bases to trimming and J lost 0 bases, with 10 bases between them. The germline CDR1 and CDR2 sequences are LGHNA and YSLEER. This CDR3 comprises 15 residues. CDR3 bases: TGCGCCAGCAGCCAAAGGACAGTTTCTAACTATGGCTACACCTTC. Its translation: CASSQRTVSNYGYTF.

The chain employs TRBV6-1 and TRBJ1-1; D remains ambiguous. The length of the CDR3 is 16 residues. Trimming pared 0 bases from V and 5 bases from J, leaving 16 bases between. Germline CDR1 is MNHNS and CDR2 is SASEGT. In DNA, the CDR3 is TGTGCCAGCAGTGAAGCCGGGCGCGGGGTTCAAACTGAAGCTTTCTTT. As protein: CASSEAGRGVQTEAFF.

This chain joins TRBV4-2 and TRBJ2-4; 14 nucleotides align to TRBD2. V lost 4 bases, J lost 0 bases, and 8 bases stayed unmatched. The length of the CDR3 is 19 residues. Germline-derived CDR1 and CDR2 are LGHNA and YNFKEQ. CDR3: CASSLGTSGSTVAKNIQYF. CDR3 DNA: TGTGCCAGCAGCCTCGGGACTAGCGGGAGTACGGTAGCCAAAAACATTCAGTACTTC.

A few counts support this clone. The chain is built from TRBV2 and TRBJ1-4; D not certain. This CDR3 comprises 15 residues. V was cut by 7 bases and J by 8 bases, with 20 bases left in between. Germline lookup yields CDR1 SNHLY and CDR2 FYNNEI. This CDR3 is CASKDTVGMGEKLFF. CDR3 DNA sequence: TGTGCCAGCAAGGATACAGTCGGGATGGGGGAAAAACTGTTTTTT.

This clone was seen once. CDR3 loop: CASSLAGAEQFF. As DNA, the CDR3 is TGTGCCAGCAGCTTAGCGGGGGCCGAGCAGTTCTTC. V gene TRBV7-3 combines with J gene TRBJ2-1; D is perhaps TRBD2 (7 bases). In germline, CDR1 is SGHTA, CDR2 FQGTGA. Trimming left V 2 bases short and J 10 bases short, with 9 bases between. The CDR3 consists of 12 residues.

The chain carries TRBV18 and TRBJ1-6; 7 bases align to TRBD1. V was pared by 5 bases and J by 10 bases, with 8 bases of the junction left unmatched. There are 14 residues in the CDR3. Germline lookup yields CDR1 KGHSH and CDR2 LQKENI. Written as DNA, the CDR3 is TGTGCCAGCTCAAACGGACAGGTTCGGTCACCCCTCCACTTT. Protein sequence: CASSNGQVRSPLHF.

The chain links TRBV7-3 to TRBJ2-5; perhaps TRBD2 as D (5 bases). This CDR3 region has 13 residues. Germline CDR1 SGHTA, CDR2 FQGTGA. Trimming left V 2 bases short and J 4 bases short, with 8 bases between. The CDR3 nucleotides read TGTGCCAGCAGCTTACTAGCCTCAGAGACCCAGTACTTC. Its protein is CASSLLASETQYF. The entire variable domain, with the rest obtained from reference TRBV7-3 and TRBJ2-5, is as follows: GAGVSQTPSNKVTEKGKYVELRCDPISGHTALYWYRQSLGQGPEFLIYFQGTGAADDSGLPNDRFFAVRPEGSVSTLKIQRTERGDSAVYLCASSLLASETQYFGPGTRLLVL.

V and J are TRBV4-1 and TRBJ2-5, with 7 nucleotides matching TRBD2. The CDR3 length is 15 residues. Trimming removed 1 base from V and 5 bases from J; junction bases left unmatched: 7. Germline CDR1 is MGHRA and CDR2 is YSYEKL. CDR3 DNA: TGCGCCAGCAGCCAAGGGGGGGGTAGGGATGAGACCCAGTACTTC. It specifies CASSQGGGRDETQYF.

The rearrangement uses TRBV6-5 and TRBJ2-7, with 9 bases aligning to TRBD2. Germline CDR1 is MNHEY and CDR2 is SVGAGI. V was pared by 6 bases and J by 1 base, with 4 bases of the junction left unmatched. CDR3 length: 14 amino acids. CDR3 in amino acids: CASREGLASYEQYV. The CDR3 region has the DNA TGTGCCAGCAGGGAGGGACTAGCATCCTACGAGCAGTACGTC.

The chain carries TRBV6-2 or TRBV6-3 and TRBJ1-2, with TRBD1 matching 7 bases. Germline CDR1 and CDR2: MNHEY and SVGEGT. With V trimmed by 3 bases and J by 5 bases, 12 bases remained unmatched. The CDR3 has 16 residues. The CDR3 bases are TGTGCCAGCAGTTATACTACCGGACAGGCCAATTATGGCTACACCTTC. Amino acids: CASSYTTGQANYGYTF.

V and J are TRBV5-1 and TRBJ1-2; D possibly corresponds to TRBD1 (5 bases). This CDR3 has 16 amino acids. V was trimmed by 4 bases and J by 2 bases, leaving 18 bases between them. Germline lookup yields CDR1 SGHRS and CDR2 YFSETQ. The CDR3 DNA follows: TGCGCCAGCAGCCTCCAACCAGGGCAGACCAACTATGGCTACACCTTC. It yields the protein CASSLQPGQTNYGYTF.

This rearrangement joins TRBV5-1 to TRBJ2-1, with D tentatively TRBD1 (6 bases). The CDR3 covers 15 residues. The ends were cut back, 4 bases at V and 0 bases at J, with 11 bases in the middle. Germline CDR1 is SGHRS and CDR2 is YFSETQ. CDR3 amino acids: CASSLLGASYNEQFF. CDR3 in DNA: TGCGCCAGCAGCCTGCTGGGGGCCTCCTACAATGAGCAGTTCTTC.

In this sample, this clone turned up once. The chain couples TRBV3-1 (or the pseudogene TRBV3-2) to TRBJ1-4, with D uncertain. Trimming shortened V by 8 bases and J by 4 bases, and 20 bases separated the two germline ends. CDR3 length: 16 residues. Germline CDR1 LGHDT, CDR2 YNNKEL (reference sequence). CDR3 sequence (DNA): TGTGCCAGCCGTGGAACCGGCAGGTTACTTAATGAAAAACTGTTTTTT. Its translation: CASRGTGRLLNEKLFF.

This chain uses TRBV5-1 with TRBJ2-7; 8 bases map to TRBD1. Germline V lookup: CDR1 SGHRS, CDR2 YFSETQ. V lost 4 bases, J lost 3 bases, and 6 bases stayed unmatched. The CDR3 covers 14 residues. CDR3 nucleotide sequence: TGCGCCAGCAGCGGGGCAGGGGGCGTCTACGAGCAGTACTTC. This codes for CASSGAGGVYEQYF.

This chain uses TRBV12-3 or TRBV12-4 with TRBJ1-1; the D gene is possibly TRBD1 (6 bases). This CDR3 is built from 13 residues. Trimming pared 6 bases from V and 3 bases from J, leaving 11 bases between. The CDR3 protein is CASSPGQYTEAFF. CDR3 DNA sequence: TGTGCCAGCAGCCCTGGACAGTACACTGAAGCTTTCTTT.

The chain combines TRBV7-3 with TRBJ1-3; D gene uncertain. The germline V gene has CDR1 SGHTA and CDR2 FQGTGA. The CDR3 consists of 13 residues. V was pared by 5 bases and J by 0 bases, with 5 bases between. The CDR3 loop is CASSLSSGNTIYF. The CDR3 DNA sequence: TGTGCCAGCAGCCTGAGCTCTGGAAACACCATATATTTT.